A selection of T cell receptor beta chains follows, all from one sample in a study of T cell changes during pregnancy in multiple sclerosis. Profiling relied on immunoSEQ multiplex PCR, and the TCRdb table lists in-frame clones only, not all of them. The sample yields fewer than 50,000 clones, just over 90% seen once. Sample: CD4+ T cells from peripheral blood mononuclear cells, taken in the third trimester of pregnancy. Receptor source: a female donor with multiple sclerosis, enrolled in a pregnancy study. The CDR3 runs from the conserved cysteine through the conserved F or W.

>TRBV10-3|TRBJ1-1
CAISPGQGERFAEAFF
>TRBV7-9|TRBJ1-1
CASSSRQGADTEAFF
>TRBV5-4|TRBJ2-4
CASSLAGKNIQYF
>TRBV27|TRBJ1-2
CASRTGGYGYTF
>TRBV19|TRBJ1-1
CASSTMRGGTEAFF
>TRBV6-4|TRBJ2-1
CASSEPGQGTDEQFF
>TRBV6-5|TRBJ2-7
CASSSGTNYEQYF
>TRBV9|TRBJ2-1
CASSVGAREKQFF
>TRBV5-1|TRBJ1-1
CASSIRGLSTEAFF
>TRBV4-2|TRBJ2-1
CASSQRLLAASSYNEQFF
>TRBV6-6|TRBJ1-1
CASSLTTLDTEAFF
>TRBV10-3|TRBJ2-5
CATGGGPQETQYF
>TRBV5-1|TRBJ2-2
CASSAPGGTGTTGELFF
>TRBV2|TRBJ2-1
CASSQTFYNEQFF
>TRBV7-2|TRBJ2-1
CASSSWTGSYNEQFF
>TRBV5-1|TRBJ2-5
CASSLAAGGFEETQYF
>TRBV5-1|TRBJ2-7
CASSLALEYEQYF
>TRBV18|TRBJ1-1
CASSTRDRPNTEAFF
>TRBV7-9|TRBJ2-3
CASSALAGGGTDTQYF
>TRBV28|TRBJ2-5
CASSPLIAGRETQYF
>TRBV9|TRBJ1-1
CASSPTGDTNTEAFF
>TRBV2|TRBJ1-2
CASRLGSLVGPTNRGYTF